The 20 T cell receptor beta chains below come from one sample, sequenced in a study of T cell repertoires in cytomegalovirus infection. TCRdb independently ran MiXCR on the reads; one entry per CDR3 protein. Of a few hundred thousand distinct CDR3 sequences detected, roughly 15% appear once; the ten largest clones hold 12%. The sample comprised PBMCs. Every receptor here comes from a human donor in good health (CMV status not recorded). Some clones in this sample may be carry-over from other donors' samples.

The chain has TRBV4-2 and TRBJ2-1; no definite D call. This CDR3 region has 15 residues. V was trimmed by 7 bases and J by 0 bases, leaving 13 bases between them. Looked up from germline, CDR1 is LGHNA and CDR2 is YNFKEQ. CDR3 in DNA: TGTGCCAGCACCCCGGCGGAGATCTCCTACAATGAGCAGTTCTTC. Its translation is CASTPAEISYNEQFF.

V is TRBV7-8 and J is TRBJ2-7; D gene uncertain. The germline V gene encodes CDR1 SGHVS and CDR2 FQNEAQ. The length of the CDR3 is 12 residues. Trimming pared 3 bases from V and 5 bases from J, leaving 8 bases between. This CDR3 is CASSLRWDEQYF. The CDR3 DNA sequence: TGTGCCAGCAGCTTGCGCTGGGACGAGCAGTACTTC.

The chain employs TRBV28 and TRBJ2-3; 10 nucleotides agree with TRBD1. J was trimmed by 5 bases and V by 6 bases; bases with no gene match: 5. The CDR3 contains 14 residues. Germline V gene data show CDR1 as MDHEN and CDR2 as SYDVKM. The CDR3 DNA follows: TGTGCCAGCAGGGGGACAGGGGAACAAGATACGCAGTATTTT. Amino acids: CASRGTGEQDTQYF.

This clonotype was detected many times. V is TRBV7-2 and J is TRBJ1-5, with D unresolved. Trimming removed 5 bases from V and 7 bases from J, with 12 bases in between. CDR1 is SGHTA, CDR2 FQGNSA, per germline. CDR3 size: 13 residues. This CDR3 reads CASSPPSRQPQHF. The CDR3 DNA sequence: TGTGCCAGCAGCCCGCCGTCCCGCCAGCCCCAGCATTTT.

The CDR3 DNA is TGTGCCAGCAGCACCGGGACAGCCCATGAAAAACTGTTTTTT. The encoded protein is CASSTGTAHEKLFF. The V call is TRBV19, the J call TRBJ1-4; 7 nucleotides match TRBD1. The CDR3 length is 14 residues. V lost 9 bases to trimming and J lost 6 bases; unmatched junction nucleotides: 10. Per germline, CDR1 LNHDA and CDR2 SQIVND (reference sequence).

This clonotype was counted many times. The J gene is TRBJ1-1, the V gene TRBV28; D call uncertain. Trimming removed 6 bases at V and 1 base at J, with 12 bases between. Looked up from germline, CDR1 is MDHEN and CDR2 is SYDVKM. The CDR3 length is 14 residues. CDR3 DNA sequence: TGTGCCAGCAGCCGCGGGGTATGGAACACTGAAGCTTTCTTT. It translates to CASSRGVWNTEAFF.

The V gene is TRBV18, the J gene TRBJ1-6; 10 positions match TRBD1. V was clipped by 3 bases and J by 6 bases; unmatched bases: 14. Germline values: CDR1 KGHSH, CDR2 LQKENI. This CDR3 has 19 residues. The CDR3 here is CASSPTGTGDHFINSPLHF. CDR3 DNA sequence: TGTGCCAGCTCACCGACCGGGACAGGGGACCACTTCATTAATTCACCCCTCCACTTT.

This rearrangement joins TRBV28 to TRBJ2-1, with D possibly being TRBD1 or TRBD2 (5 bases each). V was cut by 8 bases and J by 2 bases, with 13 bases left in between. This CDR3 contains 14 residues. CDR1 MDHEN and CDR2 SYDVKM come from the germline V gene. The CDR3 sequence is CASGAGETYNEQFF. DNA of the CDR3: TGTGCCAGCGGGGCTGGGGAGACCTACAATGAGCAGTTCTTC.

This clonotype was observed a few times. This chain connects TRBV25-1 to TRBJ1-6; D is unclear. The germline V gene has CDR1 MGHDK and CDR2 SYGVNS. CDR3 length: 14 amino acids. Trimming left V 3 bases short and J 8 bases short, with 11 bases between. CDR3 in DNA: TGTGCCAGCAGTGACTCCCAGGAGTATTCACCCCTCCACTTT. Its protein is CASSDSQEYSPLHF.

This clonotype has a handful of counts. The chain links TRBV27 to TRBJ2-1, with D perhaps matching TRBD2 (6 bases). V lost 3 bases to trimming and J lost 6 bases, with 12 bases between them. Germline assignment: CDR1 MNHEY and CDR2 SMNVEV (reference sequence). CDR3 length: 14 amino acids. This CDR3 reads CASSFFGGSNEQFF. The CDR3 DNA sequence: TGTGCCAGCAGTTTTTTCGGGGGTAGCAATGAGCAGTTCTTC.

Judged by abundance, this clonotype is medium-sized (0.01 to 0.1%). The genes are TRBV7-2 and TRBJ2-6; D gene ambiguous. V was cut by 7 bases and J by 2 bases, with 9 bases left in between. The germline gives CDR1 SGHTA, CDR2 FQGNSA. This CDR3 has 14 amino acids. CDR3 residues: CASNPGAGANVLTF. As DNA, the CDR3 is TGTGCCAGCAACCCTGGAGCTGGGGCCAACGTCCTGACTTTC. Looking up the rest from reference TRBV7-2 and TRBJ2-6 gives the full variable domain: GAGVSQSPSNKVTEKGKDVELRCDPISGHTALYWYRQSLGQGLEFLIYFQGNSAPDKSGLPSDRFSAERTGGSVSTLTIQRTQQEDSAVYLCASNPGAGANVLTFGAGSRLTVL.

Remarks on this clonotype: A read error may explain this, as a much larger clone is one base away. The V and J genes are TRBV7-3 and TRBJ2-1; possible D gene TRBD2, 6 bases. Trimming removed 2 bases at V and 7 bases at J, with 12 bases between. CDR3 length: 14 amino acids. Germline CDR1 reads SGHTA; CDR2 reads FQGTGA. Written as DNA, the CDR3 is TGTGCCAGCAGCTTATTGGCGGGGATTAATGAGCAGTTCTTC. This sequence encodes CASSLLAGINEQFF.

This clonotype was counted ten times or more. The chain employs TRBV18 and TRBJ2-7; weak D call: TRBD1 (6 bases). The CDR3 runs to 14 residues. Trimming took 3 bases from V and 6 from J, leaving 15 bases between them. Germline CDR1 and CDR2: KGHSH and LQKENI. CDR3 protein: CASSPGTPPGEQYF. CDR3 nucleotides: TGTGCCAGCTCACCGGGGACACCCCCGGGCGAGCAGTACTTC.

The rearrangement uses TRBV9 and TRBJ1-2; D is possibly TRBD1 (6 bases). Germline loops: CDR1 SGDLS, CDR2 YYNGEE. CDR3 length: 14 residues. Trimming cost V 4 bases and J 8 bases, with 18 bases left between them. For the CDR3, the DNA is TGTGCCAGCAGCCCGCAACAGGGTTTAGAGGGCTACACCTTC. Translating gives CASSPQQGLEGYTF.

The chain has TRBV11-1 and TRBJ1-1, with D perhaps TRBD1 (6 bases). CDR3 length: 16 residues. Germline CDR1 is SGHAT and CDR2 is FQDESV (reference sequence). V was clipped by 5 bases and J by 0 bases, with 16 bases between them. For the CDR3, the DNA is TGTGCCAGCAGCCCTACAGGGAACTACATGAACACTGAAGCTTTCTTT. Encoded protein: CASSPTGNYMNTEAFF.

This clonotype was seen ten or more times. The CDR3, as DNA: TGTGCCAGCAGCTCGACCGGGACAGGGGGGTATACGCAGTATTTT. Translated, it gives CASSSTGTGGYTQYF. J is TRBJ2-3 and V is TRBV7-2, with 11 bases fitting TRBD1. V was clipped by 4 bases and J by 7 bases; unmatched bases: 7. This CDR3 contains 15 residues. The germline gives CDR1 SGHTA, CDR2 FQGNSA.

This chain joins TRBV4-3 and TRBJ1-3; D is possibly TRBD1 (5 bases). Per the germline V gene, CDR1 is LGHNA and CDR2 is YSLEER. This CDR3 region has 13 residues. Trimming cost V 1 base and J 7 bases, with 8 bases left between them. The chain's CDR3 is CASSQVSGNTIYF. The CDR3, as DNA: TGCGCCAGCAGCCAAGTTTCAGGGAACACCATATATTTT.

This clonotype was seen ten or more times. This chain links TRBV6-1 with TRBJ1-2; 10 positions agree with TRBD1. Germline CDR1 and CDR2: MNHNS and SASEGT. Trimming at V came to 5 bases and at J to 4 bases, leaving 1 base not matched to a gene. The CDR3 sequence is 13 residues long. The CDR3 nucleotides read TGTGCCAGCAGTAGGACAGGGGGCTATGGCTACACCTTC. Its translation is CASSRTGGYGYTF.

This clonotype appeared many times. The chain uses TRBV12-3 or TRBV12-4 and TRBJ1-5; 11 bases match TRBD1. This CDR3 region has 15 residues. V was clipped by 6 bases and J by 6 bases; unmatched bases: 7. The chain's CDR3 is CASRRGQGATQPQHF. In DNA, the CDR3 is TGTGCCAGCAGACGTGGACAGGGGGCGACTCAGCCCCAGCATTTT.

The CDR3 coding sequence is TGTGCCAGCAGCTTAAGGGGAGGTTGGCGTTCACCCCTCCACTTT. As protein: CASSLRGGWRSPLHF. The chain couples TRBV7-3 to TRBJ1-6; D call uncertain. The germline gives CDR1 SGHTA, CDR2 FQGTGA. V was cut by 1 base and J by 9 bases, with 13 bases left in between. This CDR3 comprises 15 residues.